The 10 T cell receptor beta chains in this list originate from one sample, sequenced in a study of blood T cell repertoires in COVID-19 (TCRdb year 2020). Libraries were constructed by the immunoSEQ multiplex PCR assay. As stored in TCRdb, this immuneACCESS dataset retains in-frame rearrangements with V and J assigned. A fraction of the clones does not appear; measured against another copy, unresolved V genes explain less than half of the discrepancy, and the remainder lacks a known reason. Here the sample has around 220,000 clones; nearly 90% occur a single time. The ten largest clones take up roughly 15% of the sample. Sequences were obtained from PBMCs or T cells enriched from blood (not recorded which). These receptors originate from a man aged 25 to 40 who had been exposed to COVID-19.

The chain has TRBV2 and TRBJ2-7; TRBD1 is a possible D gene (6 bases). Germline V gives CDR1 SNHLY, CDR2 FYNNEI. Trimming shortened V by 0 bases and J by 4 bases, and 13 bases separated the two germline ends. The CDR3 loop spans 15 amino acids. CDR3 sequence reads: CASSEALGGDYEQYF. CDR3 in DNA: TGTGCCAGCAGTGAAGCGCTAGGGGGAGATTACGAGCAGTACTTC.

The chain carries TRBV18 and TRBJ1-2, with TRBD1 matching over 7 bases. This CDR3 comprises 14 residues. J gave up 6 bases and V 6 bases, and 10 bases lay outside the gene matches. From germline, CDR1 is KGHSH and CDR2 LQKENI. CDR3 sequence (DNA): TGTGCCAGCTCCTCCGGGACAGACTTTAATGGCTACACCTTC. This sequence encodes CASSSGTDFNGYTF.

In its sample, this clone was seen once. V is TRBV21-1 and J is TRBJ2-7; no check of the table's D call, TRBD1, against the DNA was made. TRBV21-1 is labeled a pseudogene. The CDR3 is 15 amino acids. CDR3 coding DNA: TGTGCCAGCAGCAAAGCACAGGGGACGTCCTACGAGCAGTACTTC. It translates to CASSKAQGTSYEQYF.

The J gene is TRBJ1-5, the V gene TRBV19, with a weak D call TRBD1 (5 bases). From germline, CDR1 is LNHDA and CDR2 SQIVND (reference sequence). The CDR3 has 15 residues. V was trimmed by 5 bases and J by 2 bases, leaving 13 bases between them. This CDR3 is CASSLPPRGNQPQHF. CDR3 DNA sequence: TGTGCCAGTAGTCTCCCTCCCAGGGGCAATCAGCCCCAGCATTTT. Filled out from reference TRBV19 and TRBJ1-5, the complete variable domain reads DGGITQSPKYLFRKEGQNVTLSCEQNLNHDAMYWYRQDPGQGLRLIYYSQIVNDFQKGDIAEGYSVSREKKESFPLTVTSAQKNPTAFYLCASSLPPRGNQPQHFGDGTRLSIL.

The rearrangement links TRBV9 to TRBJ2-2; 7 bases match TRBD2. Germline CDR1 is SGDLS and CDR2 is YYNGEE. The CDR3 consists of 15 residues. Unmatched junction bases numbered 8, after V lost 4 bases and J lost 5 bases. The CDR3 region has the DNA TGTGCCAGCAGCTCCCAAGGGAGGGAAACCGGGGAGCTGTTTTTT. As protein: CASSSQGRETGELFF.

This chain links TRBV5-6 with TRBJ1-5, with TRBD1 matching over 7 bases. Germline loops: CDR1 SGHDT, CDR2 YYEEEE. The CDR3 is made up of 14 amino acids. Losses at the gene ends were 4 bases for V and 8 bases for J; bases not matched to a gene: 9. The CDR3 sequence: CASSTTGQGKPQHF. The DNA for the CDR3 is TGTGCCAGCAGCACGACAGGGCAAGGTAAGCCCCAGCATTTT.

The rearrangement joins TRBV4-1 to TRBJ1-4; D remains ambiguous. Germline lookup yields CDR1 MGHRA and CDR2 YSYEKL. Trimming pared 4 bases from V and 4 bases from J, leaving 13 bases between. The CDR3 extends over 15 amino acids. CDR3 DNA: TGCGCCAGCAGCCCCTTGGGCACACGTAATGAAAAACTGTTTTTT. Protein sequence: CASSPLGTRNEKLFF.

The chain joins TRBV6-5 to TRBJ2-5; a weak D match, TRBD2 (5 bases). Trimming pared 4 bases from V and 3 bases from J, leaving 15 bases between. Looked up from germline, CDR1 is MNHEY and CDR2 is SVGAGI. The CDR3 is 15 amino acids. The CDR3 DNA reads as TGTGCCAGCAGTTCCGGACTGGGGTTGAAAGAGACCCAGTACTTC. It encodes CASSSGLGLKETQYF.

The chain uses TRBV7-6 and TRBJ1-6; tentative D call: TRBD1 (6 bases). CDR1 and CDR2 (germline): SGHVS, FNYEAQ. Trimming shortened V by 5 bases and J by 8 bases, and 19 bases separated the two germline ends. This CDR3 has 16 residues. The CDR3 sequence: CASSLLRRQDDSPLHF. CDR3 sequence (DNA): TGTGCCAGCAGCCTTCTTAGGAGACAGGATGATTCACCCCTCCACTTT.

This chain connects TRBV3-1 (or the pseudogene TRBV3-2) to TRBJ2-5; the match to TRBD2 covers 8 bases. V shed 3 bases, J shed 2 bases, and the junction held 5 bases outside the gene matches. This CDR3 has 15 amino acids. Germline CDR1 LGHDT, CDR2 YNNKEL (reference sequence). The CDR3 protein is CASSHVSGVQETQYF. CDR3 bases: TGTGCCAGCAGCCATGTTAGCGGGGTTCAAGAGACCCAGTACTTC.